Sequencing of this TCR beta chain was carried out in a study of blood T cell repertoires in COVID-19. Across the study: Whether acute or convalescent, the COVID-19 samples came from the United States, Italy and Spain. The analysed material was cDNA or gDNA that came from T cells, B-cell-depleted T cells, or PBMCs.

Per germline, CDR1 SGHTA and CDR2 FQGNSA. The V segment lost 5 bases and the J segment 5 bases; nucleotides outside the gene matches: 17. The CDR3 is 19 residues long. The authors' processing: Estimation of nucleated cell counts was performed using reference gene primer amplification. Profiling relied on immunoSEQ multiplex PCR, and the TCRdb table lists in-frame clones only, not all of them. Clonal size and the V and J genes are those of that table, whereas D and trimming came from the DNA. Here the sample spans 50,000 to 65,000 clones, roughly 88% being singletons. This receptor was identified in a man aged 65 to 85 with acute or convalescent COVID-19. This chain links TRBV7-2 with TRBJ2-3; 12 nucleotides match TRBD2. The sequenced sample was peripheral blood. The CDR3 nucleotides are TGTGCCAGCAGCCTAGACCCTCTAGCGGGGGGGCCTTGGGGAGATACGCAGTATTTT. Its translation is CASSLDPLAGGPWGDTQYF.